These T cell receptor beta chains were read from a single sample in a study of type 1 and type 2 diabetes patients. TCRdb re-called the multiplex PCR reads through MiXCR, storing one row per CDR3 protein. The sample includes 250,000 or so distinct CDR3 sequences, roughly 50% seen only once; the top ten take roughly an eighth. The source material was peripheral blood mononuclear cells (PBMCs). The origin of the receptors is a young man with type 2 diabetes. CDR3s include the opening cysteine and the closing phenylalanine or tryptophan. A D gene is named only where the DNA matches it firmly. Clone size, where shown, is once, few, many, or a class for clones that have expanded.

V	D	J	size	length	DNA	CDR3
TRBV28	.	TRBJ1-2	few	14	TGTGCCAGCAGTTTATCCCCAGGGATCTATGGCTACACCTTC	CASSLSPGIYGYTF
TRBV7-3	TRBD2	TRBJ2-2	.	17	TGTGCCAGCAGCTTAACTTCCGCGGCGGGAGGAACCGGGGAGCTGTTTTTT	CASSLTSAAGGTGELFF
TRBV19	TRBD1	TRBJ1-1	.	13	TGTGCCAGTAGTATAGTGGGGGACAGGGAAGCTTTCTTT	CASSIVGDREAFF
TRBV19	TRBD2	TRBJ2-1	few	14	TGTGCCAGTACTAGCGGCGACTCCTACAATGAGCAGTTCTTC	CASTSGDSYNEQFF
TRBV20-1	TRBD1	TRBJ1-1	.	14	TGCAGTGCAATATCCGGGACAGGCGGCACTGAAGCTTTCTTT	CSAISGTGGTEAFF
TRBV20-1	.	TRBJ2-7	.	16	TGCAGTGCTAGAGATACGGGGGGAGACAGGGGCTACGAGCAGTACTTC	CSARDTGGDRGYEQYF
TRBV24-1	TRBD2	TRBJ2-5	few	16	TGTGCCACCAGTGAGAGCTCGCGGGGGGTTGTAGAGACCCAGTACTTC	CATSESSRGVVETQYF
TRBV4-2	.	TRBJ2-1	few	14	TGTGCCAGCAGCCCAGCACCTAAGTACAATGAGCAGTTCTTC	CASSPAPKYNEQFF
TRBV7-3	TRBD1	TRBJ1-6	.	18	TGTGCCAGCAGCTTAGCCAGCTCCGGGACAGGGGATGATTCACCCCTCCACTTT	CASSLASSGTGDDSPLHF
TRBV29-1	TRBD2	TRBJ2-2	.	14	TGCAGCGTTGTGGCGGGAGGGTCGGCCGGGGAGCTGTTTTTT	CSVVAGGSAGELFF
TRBV2	.	TRBJ1-1	many	11	TGTGCCAGCAGCAGGGTCACTGAAGCTTTCTTT	CASSRVTEAFF
TRBV20-1	.	TRBJ1-1	few	11	TGCAGTGTTGACGAAAACACTGAAGCTTTCTTT	CSVDENTEAFF
TRBV10-3	.	TRBJ2-7	.	15	TGTGCCATCAGTGATTTTGTCCCAGGCTCCTACGAGCAGTACTTC	CAISDFVPGSYEQYF
TRBV27	TRBD2	TRBJ2-1	.	15	TGTGCCAGCAGTTTAGCGGGGGGCACCTACAATGAGCAGTTCTTC	CASSLAGGTYNEQFF
TRBV20-1	.	TRBJ1-4	few	15	TGCAGTGCTAGAGACCGACGGGCAACGTGGGGAAAACTGTTTTTT	CSARDRRATWGKLFF
TRBV19	TRBD1	TRBJ1-3	.	16	TGTGCCAGTAGTCAGCGACAGGGGGCGGCTGGAAACACCATATATTTT	CASSQRQGAAGNTIYF
TRBV5-6	.	TRBJ1-2	.	14	TGTGCCAGCAGCCAAGTCGGACAGAGCTATGGCTACACCTTC	CASSQVGQSYGYTF
TRBV29-1	.	TRBJ1-4	few	13	TGCAGCGTTGGGGTTAGGGAGGGTGAAAAACTGTTTTTT	CSVGVREGEKLFF
TRBV7-8	.	TRBJ1-6	many	15	TGTGCCAGCAGCTTGAGACTGACCTATAATTCACCCCTCCACTTT	CASSLRLTYNSPLHF
TRBV7-3	.	TRBJ1-4	.	14	TGTGCCAGCAGCCCGACATCAACTAATGAAAAACTGTTTTTT	CASSPTSTNEKLFF
TRBV19	.	TRBJ2-7	.	15	TGTGCCAGTAGCCTACAGGGACTTAGTACCTACAAGCAGTACTTC	CASSLQGLSTYKQYF
TRBV20-1	.	TRBJ2-3	.	12	TGCAGTGCTAGAGCTCGAAGCGATACGCAGTATTTT	CSARARSDTQYF
TRBV30	.	TRBJ2-1	.	11	TGTGCCTGGAGCGAAAATACTGAGCAGTTCTTC	CAWSENTEQFF
TRBV28	TRBD2	TRBJ2-7	.	16	TGTGCCAGCTCGTCAAGAGCGGGAGGGCCGGAGTACGAGCAGTACTTC	CASSSRAGGPEYEQYF
TRBV9	.	TRBJ2-2	.	14	TGTGCCAGCAGCGTAGTTGGGAACACCGGGGAGCTGTTTTTT	CASSVVGNTGELFF
TRBV30	.	TRBJ2-3	.	15	TGTGCCTGGAGTTCCCCTAGGGCCCACACAGATACGCAGTATTTT	CAWSSPRAHTDTQYF
TRBV19	TRBD1	TRBJ1-4	many	17	TGTGCCAGTAGTATGCTGCCGGGACAGGGGGCGCAGGAAAAACTGTTTTTT	CASSMLPGQGAQEKLFF
TRBV12-3/TRBV12-4	.	TRBJ1-6	.	14	TGTGCCAGCAGTTTAGGGGGTGTTAATTCACCCCTCCACTTT	CASSLGGVNSPLHF
TRBV7-2	TRBD1	TRBJ1-6	few	16	TGTGCCAGCAGCGTAAGCCGGGACAGAAATAATTCACCCCTCCACTTT	CASSVSRDRNNSPLHF
TRBV5-1	TRBD2	TRBJ2-3	.	15	TGCGCCAGCAGTTCTAGCGGGGGGATTACAGATACGCAGTATTTT	CASSSSGGITDTQYF
TRBV24-1	TRBD1	TRBJ1-2	few	13	TGTGCCACCAGTGGGGGGCCGGGACAGCATTCCACCTTC	CATSGGPGQHSTF
TRBV15	.	TRBJ2-1	.	14	TGTGCCACCAGGGGGGACACGTCCTACAATGAGCAGTTCTTC	CATRGDTSYNEQFF
TRBV7-6	.	TRBJ2-5	.	15	TGTGCCAGCAGCCTACAACGTGGGCCTCAAGAGACCCAGTACTTC	CASSLQRGPQETQYF
TRBV28	.	TRBJ2-7	.	15	TGTGCCAGCAGTTTTCCCTCAGGCCAGGTCAACGAGCAGTACTTC	CASSFPSGQVNEQYF